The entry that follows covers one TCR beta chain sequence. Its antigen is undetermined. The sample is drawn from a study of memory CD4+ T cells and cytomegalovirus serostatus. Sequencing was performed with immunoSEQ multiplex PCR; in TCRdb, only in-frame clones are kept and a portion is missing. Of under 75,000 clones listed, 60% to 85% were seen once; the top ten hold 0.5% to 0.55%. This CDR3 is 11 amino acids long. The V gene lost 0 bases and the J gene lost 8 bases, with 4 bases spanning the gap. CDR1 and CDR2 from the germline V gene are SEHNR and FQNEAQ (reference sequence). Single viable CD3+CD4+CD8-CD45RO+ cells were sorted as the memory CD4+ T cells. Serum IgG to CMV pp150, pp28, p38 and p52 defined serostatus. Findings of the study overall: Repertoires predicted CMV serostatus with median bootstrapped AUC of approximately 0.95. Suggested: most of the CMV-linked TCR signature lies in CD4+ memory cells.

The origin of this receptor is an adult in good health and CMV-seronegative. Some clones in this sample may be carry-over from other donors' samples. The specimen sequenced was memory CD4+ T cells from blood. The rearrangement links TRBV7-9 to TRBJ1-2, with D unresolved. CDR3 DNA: TGTGCCAGCAGCTTAGCAGGCGGCTACACCTTC. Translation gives CASSLAGGYTF.